The source of this T cell receptor (beta chain) is a study of blood T cell repertoires in COVID-19. Source study methods: How many nucleated cells were present was estimated from reference gene primer amplification. Sequencing was performed with immunoSEQ multiplex PCR; in TCRdb, only in-frame clones are kept and a portion is missing. The V and J calls and clone size come from that table; D and trimming were worked out from the DNA. The data show approximately 250,000 clones, 86% seen once. Looked up from germline, CDR1 is SGHRS and CDR2 is YFSETQ. This CDR3 comprises 15 residues. V lost 5 bases, J lost 1 base, and 7 bases stayed unmatched.

Sequenced input: peripheral blood. The TCR originated in a man younger than 40 who had recovered from COVID-19. This chain uses TRBV5-1 with TRBJ1-1; 8 bases line up with TRBD1. The CDR3 here is CASSQTGQANTEAFF. In DNA, the CDR3 is TGCGCCAGCAGTCAGACGGGACAGGCGAACACTGAAGCTTTCTTT.